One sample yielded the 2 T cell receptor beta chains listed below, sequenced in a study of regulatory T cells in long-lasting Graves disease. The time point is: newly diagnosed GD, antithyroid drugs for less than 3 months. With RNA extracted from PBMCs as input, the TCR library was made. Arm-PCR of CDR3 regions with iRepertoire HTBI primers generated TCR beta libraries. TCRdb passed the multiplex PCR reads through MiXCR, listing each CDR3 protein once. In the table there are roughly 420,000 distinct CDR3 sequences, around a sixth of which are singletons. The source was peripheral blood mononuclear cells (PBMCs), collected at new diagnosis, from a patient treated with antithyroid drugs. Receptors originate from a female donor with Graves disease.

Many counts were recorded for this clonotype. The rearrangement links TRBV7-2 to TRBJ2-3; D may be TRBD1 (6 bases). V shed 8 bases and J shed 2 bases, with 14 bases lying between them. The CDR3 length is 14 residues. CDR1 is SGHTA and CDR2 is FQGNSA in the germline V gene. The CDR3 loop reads CASRQAAHTDTQYF. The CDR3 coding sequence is TGTGCCAGCCGACAGGCCGCCCACACAGATACGCAGTATTTT.

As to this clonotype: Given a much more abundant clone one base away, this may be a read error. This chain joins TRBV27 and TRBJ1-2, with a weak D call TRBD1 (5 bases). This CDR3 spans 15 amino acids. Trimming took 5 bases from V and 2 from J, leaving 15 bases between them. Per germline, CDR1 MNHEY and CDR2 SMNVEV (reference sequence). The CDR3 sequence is CASSDHQGGNYGYTF. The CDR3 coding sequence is TGTGCCAGCAGTGACCACCAGGGAGGGAACTATGGCTACACCTTC.